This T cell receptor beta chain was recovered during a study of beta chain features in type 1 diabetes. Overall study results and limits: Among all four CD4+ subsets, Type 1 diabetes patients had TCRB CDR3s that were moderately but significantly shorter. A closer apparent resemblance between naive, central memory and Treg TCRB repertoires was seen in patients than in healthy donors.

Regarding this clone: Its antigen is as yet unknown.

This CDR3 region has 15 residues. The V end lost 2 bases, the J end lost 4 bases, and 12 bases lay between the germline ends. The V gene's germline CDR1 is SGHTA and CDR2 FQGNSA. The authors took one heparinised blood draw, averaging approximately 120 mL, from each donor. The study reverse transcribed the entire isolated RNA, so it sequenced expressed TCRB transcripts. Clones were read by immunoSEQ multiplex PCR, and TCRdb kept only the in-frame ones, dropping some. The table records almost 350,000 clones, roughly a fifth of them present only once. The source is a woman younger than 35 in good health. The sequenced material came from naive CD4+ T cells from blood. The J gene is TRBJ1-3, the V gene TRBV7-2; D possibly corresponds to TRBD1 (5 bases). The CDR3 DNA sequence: TGTGCCAGCAGCTTATTGGACATTGCAGGAAACACCATATATTTT. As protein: CASSLLDIAGNTIYF.